Sequencing of this T cell receptor beta chain was carried out in a study of blood T cells in healthy people across ages. Broader study findings: More naive CD4+ cells and higher diversity marked long-lived donors relative to aged donors.

Combining a sample-barcoded 5' primer with a J-beta primer mix, a second PCR ran for about 6 to 12 cycles. Every cDNA was tagged by a template-switch adaptor with 12 random nucleotides. Every sample returned 3 million or more CDR3-containing paired-end reads. TCRdb re-called the 5' RACE reads with MiXCR, one entry per CDR3 protein. The sample includes more than 800,000 distinct CDR3 sequences, more than 35% of them seen just once. For this clonotype: Its target is not known.

This CDR3 spans 15 amino acids. V lost 5 bases to trimming and J lost 13 bases; unmatched junction nucleotides: 16. Germline CDR1 is SQVTM and CDR2 is ANQGSEA. The origin of this receptor is a woman aged 55-70 years in good health. Sequencing was performed on blood. V gene TRBV29-1 combines with J gene TRBJ2-4, with 11 bases lining up with TRBD1. Written as DNA, the CDR3 is TGCAGCGTTTCGCTCCACGGACAGGGGGCCAACGCGCAGTACTTC. It codes for CSVSLHGQGANAQYF.